This entry concerns a single T cell receptor beta chain. Its target is unknown. 60 Vbeta and 13 Jbeta primers were used in PCR. Profiling relied on immunoSEQ multiplex PCR, and the TCRdb table lists in-frame clones only, not all of them. The sample has 170,000 or so clones, approximately 86% seen once. The record originates from a study of cytomegalovirus exposure and HLA in healthy donors. Study at large: Caucasian-associated ancestry cluster membership applied to about four fifths of approximately 400 genotyped donors.

Findings and caveats of the study: Associated with HLA alleles at 0.05 false discovery rate in a later analysis were over 15,000 TCR beta sequences.

The V and J ends lost 0 bases and 4 bases, in that order; junction bases with no gene match: 9. Germline CDR1 GTSNPN, CDR2 SVGIG (reference sequence). The length of the CDR3 is 16 residues. The clonotype originates from a woman aged 18 to 35 in good health and CMV-seronegative. The rearrangement links TRBV30 to TRBJ2-5; 9 bases map to TRBD2. Sequenced sample: PBMCs. The CDR3: CAWSVGGRALGETQYF. CDR3 nucleotides: TGTGCCTGGAGTGTTGGCGGGAGGGCCCTGGGAGAGACCCAGTACTTC.